The 9 T cell receptor beta chains reported below all come from one sample, sequenced in a study of blood T cell repertoires in COVID-19. Only in-frame clones appear in the TCRdb table, and some are missing; sequencing was by immunoSEQ multiplex PCR. The sample lists 130,000 or so clones, around 85% occurring once. The sequencing input was peripheral blood. The receptors originated from a human donor in a cohort sampled during active COVID-19.

The chain is built from TRBV6-6 and TRBJ1-1; no clear D. Germline V gene lookup returns CDR1 MNHNY and CDR2 SVGAGI (reference sequence). The CDR3 consists of 10 residues. The ends were cut back, 7 bases at V and 3 bases at J, with 3 bases in the middle. The CDR3 nucleotides are TGTGCCAGCACGGACACTGAAGCTTTCTTT. This encodes CASTDTEAFF.

This clone has more than one count but fewer than ten. The chain joins TRBV9 to TRBJ1-2; weak D call: TRBD1 (6 bases). Trimming cost V 0 bases and J 6 bases, with 9 bases left between them. This CDR3 has 13 residues. Germline loops: CDR1 SGDLS, CDR2 YYNGEE. The CDR3 is CASSVGGLDGYTF. CDR3 nucleotides: TGTGCCAGCAGCGTAGGGGGGCTCGATGGCTACACCTTC.

The chain employs TRBV5-1 and TRBJ2-1, with TRBD2 matching over 9 bases. The V segment lost 4 bases and the J segment 1 base; nucleotides outside the gene matches: 6. Germline CDR1 is SGHRS and CDR2 is YFSETQ. The length of the CDR3 is 16 residues. In DNA form, the CDR3 reads TGCGCCAGCAGCCGTTTCACTAGCGGGTCCTACAATGAGCAGTTCTTC. The encoded protein is CASSRFTSGSYNEQFF.

V and J are TRBV18 and TRBJ1-2; D is perhaps TRBD1 (6 bases). Germline loops: CDR1 KGHSH, CDR2 LQKENI. V was trimmed by 5 bases and J by 2 bases, leaving 12 bases between them. The CDR3 is made up of 14 amino acids. The CDR3 spells CASSANRENYGYTF. In nucleotides, the CDR3 is TGTGCCAGCTCAGCAAACAGGGAAAACTATGGCTACACCTTC. The variable domain in full, completed from reference TRBV18 and TRBJ1-2, reads NAGVMQNPRHLVRRRGQEARLRCSPMKGHSHVYWYRQLPEEGLKFMVYLQKENIIDESGMPKERFSAEFPKEGPSILRIQQVVRGDSAAYFCASSANRENYGYTFGSGTRLTVV.

This clone was observed a few times. V usage is TRBV30 and J usage is TRBJ2-3; D is possibly TRBD1 (5 bases). Germline loops: CDR1 GTSNPN, CDR2 SVGIG (reference sequence). Trimming took 5 bases from V and 4 from J, leaving 13 bases between them. CDR3 length: 13 amino acids. CDR3 amino acids: CAWLTLGPDTQYF. CDR3 DNA sequence: TGTGCCTGGCTGACCCTGGGGCCAGATACGCAGTATTTT.

Comments on this clone: Different DNA sequences within this sample yield the same CDR3. The chain uses TRBV7-3 and TRBJ2-5; 8 bases agree with TRBD1. The CDR3 contains 13 residues. V dropped 5 bases and J dropped 5; count of bases not matched to a gene: 4. Germline lookup yields CDR1 SGHTA and CDR2 FQGTGA. CDR3 DNA: TGTGCCAGCAGCCTTACAGGGGGTGAGACCCAGTACTTC. Encoded protein: CASSLTGGETQYF.

The V gene is TRBV6-1, the J gene TRBJ2-7, with no clear D. V lost 3 bases, J lost 0 bases, and 9 bases lay in between. The CDR3 contains 14 residues. Germline assignment: CDR1 MNHNS and CDR2 SASEGT. The CDR3 coding sequence is TGTGCCAGCAGTGAGAGATGGTCCTCCTACGAGCAGTACTTC. It encodes CASSERWSSYEQYF.

The rearrangement uses TRBV19 and TRBJ2-2; 7 bases are a match to TRBD1. CDR3 size: 15 residues. V was clipped by 4 bases and J by 1 base; unmatched bases: 3. Germline assignment: CDR1 LNHDA and CDR2 SQIVND (reference sequence). Here the CDR3 reads CASSTGQVNTGELFF. For the CDR3, the DNA is TGTGCCAGTAGTACCGGACAGGTGAACACCGGGGAGCTGTTTTTT.

In its sample, this clone was seen a few times. This chain connects TRBV27 to TRBJ2-5, with 8 bases fitting TRBD1. Germline V gene lookup returns CDR1 MNHEY and CDR2 SMNVEV (reference sequence). The V segment lost 5 bases and the J segment 5 bases; nucleotides outside the gene matches: 13. This CDR3 is 16 amino acids long. CDR3 DNA: TGTGCCAGCAGTCATATCTCAGGACAGGGCTTTGAGACCCAGTACTTC. This codes for CASSHISGQGFETQYF.